This T cell receptor (beta chain) was profiled in a study of human T cells and chemical hapten exposure (dated by TCRdb to the early 2020s). Background on the whole study: For sensitization, 2% DPC in acetone was applied to an approximately 2 cm by approximately 2 cm area of upper inner arm skin. Throughout the approximately 26-week study period, patients were also given weekly therapeutic DPC doses on the scalp. Patch testing was performed on the upper back with Finn chambers containing 0.01% DPC, and the patch tests were scored after 6 days according to International Contact Dermatitis Research Group standards. The patient cohort, mostly female, included alopecia areata with under or over 50% scalp involvement, alopecia totalis and alopecia universalis. Libraries were combined into a pool for sequencing, and differences in TCR yield between samples came mainly from small differences in library volumes within the pool. Peripheral blood TCR repertoire changes were tracked in vivo in alopecia patients during primary and secondary sensitization to the hapten diphenylcyclopropenone (DPC). Patient blood was sampled pre-sensitization (week 0) and at 2, 6 and about 24 weeks after DPC sensitization. For TCR sequencing, blood came from 25 to 35 alopecia patients at anywhere from one to four time points (pre-sensitization, 2, 6 and 24 weeks). Beyond this particular receptor, the publication reports: The number of TCRs above 1 in 1000 frequency did not change with DPC sensitization; there was no evidence of global repertoire structure alterations. Because every patient had alopecia, a presumed autoimmune disease, the patients' immune response might differ from that of healthy individuals. A positive correlation was found between the number of PT1 expanded TCRs and patch test score, with significance reached at thresholds 8, 16 and 32 but not 4. Significantly more large CDR3 similarity clusters were formed by expanded TCRs than by pre-sensitization or healthy control sets, consistent with antigen-driven responses. Repeated subsampling changed both the strength of the expansion versus patch-test correlation and the threshold at which the correlation became significant.

The protocol used for the library was RACE. Sequencing took place on a NextSeq 500. During library preparation, unique molecular identifiers were attached to individual cDNA molecules so that TCRs could be counted in a quantitative, reproducible way. Both TCR alpha and TCR beta chains were sequenced from each blood RNA sample. The source study handled its data this way. A median of roughly 100,000 TCRs per sample was observed, with a range of about 20,000 to 700,000. The Decombinator software suite was used to annotate the V, J and CDR3 of the TCR reads. Every sample was subsampled to the same number of TCRs (28,000) for the PS versus PT1 abundance plots. TCRs were defined as expanded if absent before sensitization and observed at least eight times at the 2-week time point. The public sequencing data were trimmed at Q25 with fastp and processed into clonotypes with MiXCR by TCRdb, which kept only in-frame beta chains. Merged by CDR3 protein, the rows form single entries marked with the most common genes and DNA. Clone size and V and J calls follow TCRdb, not the original study. In all, the sample holds about 89,000 distinct CDR3 sequences, and 10% to 15% of those were seen once. The top ten clonotypes cover about 5.7% of the sample.

The CDR3 holds 18 amino acids from the cysteine to the phenylalanine. The entry retains the CDR3 DNA only, 54 bases that are in frame from base 1. According to the germline V gene (reference sequence), CDR1 reads LGHDT and CDR2 reads YNNKEL. V and J lose 1 base and 0 bases, and a span of 15 bases separates them. Explained via the paper, the time point label denotes: patch test 3, about 24 weeks after DPC sensitization. The label giving this sample's treatment or condition can be read as: therapeutic diphenylcyclopropenone sensitization with weekly scalp DPC. At every patch-test visit, the blood draw took place before the patch test was put on. Patients were eligible if aged 18 to 70, diagnosed with alopecia and judged suitable for DPC therapy, and pregnant patients were excluded. Total RNA was extracted from unfractionated whole blood that had been collected in Tempus Blood RNA tubes. Ten or more counts support this clonotype. It has no known antigen specificity. No base quality values were provided; no much bigger clone lies one nucleotide off.

The source of this sequence is a woman in her forties or fifties with alopecia areata. Some clones in this sample may be carry-over from other donors' samples. The sample was whole blood, taken in connection with sensitization to the hapten diphenylcyclopropenone (DPC). The chain employs TRBV3-1 and TRBJ1-4; the D segment could be TRBD1, given 5 matching bases. The CDR3 protein sequence reads: CASSQGPGALTTNEKLFF. The bases are TGTGCCAGCAGCCAAGGACCCGGGGCGTTAACAACTAATGAAAAACTGTTTTTT.